Listed below are T cell receptor beta chains from one sample, sequenced in a study of PD-1 blockade in classical Hodgkin lymphoma. Measured with immunoSEQ multiplex PCR; TCRdb has only the in-frame clones, and not every one. Altogether 40,000 to 45,000 clones are present, roughly 73% being singletons, with the ten largest covering roughly 13%. The input for sequencing was peripheral blood mononuclear cells (PBMCs), taken at baseline. The receptors shown here come from a human donor with classical Hodgkin lymphoma. The CDR3 runs from the conserved cysteine through the conserved F or W. D genes are given only for firm matches. Expanded clones are given a class, and other clones once, few, many or no size at all.

medium-sized,TRBJ2-4,TRBV19,TRBD1,CASSLRDRIYMGAKNIQYF,TGTGCCAGTAGTCTAAGGGACAGGATCTATATGGGGGCCAAAAACATTCAGTACTTC
NA,TRBJ1-2,TRBV6-1,NA,CASSFQEYGYTF,TGTGCCAGCAGCTTCCAAGAGTATGGCTACACCTTC
NA,TRBJ2-7,TRBV19,TRBD1,CASSIFGTGGDEQYF,TGTGCCAGTAGTATATTTGGGACAGGGGGCGACGAGCAGTACTTC
NA,TRBJ1-5,TRBV6-5,NA,CASSYRQSNQPQHF,TGTGCCAGCAGTTACCGACAGTCAAATCAGCCCCAGCATTTT
NA,TRBJ2-2,TRBV27,NA,CASSYRTTGELFF,TGTGCCAGCAGTTACAGGACGACCGGGGAGCTGTTTTTT
few,TRBJ1-2,TRBV5-1,TRBD1,CASSLTAGGGYTF,TGCGCCAGCAGCTTGACAGCAGGGGGTGGCTACACCTTC
NA,TRBJ1-2,TRBV7-9,NA,CASSLAQNYGYTF,TGTGCCAGCAGCTTAGCCCAGAACTATGGCTACACCTTC
NA,TRBJ2-4,TRBV5-5,TRBD1,CASRNGTGILAKNIQYF,TGTGCCAGCCGTAACGGGACAGGGATCCTGGCCAAAAACATTCAGTACTTC
NA,TRBJ1-4,TRBV25-1,NA,CASSDSPWLGPEKLFF,TGTGCCAGCAGTGATTCCCCATGGCTTGGCCCTGAAAAACTGTTTTTT
once,TRBJ1-5,TRBV19,TRBD1,CASSIDGQGRDQPQHF,TGTGCCAGTAGTATAGATGGACAGGGAAGGGATCAGCCCCAGCATTTT
NA,TRBJ1-1,TRBV6-5,TRBD1,CASNLQGTATEAFF,TGTGCCAGCAATCTCCAGGGGACAGCCACTGAAGCTTTCTTT
NA,TRBJ2-7,TRBV7-8,NA,CASSPSGLSYEQYF,TGTGCCAGCAGCCCCTCAGGCCTTTCCTACGAGCAGTACTTC
NA,TRBJ2-1,TRBV15,NA,CATSSSLMRQGEQFF,TGTGCCACCAGCAGTTCCCTGATGCGGCAGGGTGAGCAGTTCTTC
NA,TRBJ1-2,TRBV6-1,TRBD1,CAAQVRGSGGYTF,TGTGCCGCACAAGTCAGGGGGAGTGGTGGCTACACCTTC